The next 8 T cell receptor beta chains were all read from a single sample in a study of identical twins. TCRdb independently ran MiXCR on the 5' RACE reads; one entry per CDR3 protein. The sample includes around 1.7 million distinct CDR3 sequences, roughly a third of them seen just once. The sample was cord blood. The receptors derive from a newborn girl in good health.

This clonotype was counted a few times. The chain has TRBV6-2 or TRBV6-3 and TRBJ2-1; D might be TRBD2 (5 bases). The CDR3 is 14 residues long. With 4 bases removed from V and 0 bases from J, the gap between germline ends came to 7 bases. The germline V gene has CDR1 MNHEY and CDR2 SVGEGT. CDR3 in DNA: TGTGCCAGCAGTTGGACTCTCTCCTACAATGAGCAGTTCTTC. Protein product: CASSWTLSYNEQFF.

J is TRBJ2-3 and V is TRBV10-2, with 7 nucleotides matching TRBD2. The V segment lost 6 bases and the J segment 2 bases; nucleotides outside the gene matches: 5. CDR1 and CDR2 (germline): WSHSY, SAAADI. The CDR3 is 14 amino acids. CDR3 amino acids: CASRARGDTDTQYF. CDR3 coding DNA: TGCGCCAGCAGGGCCCGGGGGGACACAGATACGCAGTATTTT.

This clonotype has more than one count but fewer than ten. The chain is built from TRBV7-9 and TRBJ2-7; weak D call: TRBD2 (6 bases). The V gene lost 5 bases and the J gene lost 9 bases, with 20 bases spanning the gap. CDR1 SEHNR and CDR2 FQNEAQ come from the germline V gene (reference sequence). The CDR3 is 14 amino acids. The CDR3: CASSRGGFKKGQYF. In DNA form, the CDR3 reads TGTGCCAGCAGCCGGGGAGGATTTAAAAAGGGGCAGTACTTC.

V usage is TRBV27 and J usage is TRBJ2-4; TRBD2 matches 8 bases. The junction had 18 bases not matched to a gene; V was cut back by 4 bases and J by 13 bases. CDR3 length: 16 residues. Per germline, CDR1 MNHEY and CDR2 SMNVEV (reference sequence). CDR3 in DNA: TGTGCCAGCAGTTCTCGACTAGCGAGAGGGCCTAGGGAGCAGTACTTC. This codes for CASSSRLARGPREQYF.

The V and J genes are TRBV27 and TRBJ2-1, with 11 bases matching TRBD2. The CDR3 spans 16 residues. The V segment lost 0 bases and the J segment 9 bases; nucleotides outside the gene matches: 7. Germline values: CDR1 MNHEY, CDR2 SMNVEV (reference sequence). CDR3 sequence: CASSLSGSGRVSEQFF. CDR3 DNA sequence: TGTGCCAGCAGTTTATCGGGTAGCGGGAGGGTTAGTGAGCAGTTCTTC.

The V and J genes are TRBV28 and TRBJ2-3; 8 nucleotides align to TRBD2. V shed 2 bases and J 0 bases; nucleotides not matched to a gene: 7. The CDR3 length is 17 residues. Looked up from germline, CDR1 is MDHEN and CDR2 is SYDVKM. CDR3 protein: CASSLGTRGSSTDTQYF. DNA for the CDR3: TGTGCCAGCAGTTTAGGGACTAGGGGATCTAGCACAGATACGCAGTATTTT.

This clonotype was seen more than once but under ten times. CDR3 loop: CAISGRGDTQYF. The CDR3 nucleotides are TGTGCCATCAGTGGCCGTGGAGATACGCAGTATTTT. The chain links TRBV10-3 to TRBJ2-3; D not certain. Germline loops: CDR1 ENHRY, CDR2 SYGVKD. The ends were cut back, 4 bases at V and 5 bases at J, with 7 bases in the middle. The CDR3 covers 12 residues.

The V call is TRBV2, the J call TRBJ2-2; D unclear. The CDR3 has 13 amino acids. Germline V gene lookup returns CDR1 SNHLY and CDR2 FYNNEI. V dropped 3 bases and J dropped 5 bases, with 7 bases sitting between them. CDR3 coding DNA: TGTGCCAGCAGTGACCCAGTGACCGGGGAGCTGTTTTTT. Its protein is CASSDPVTGELFF. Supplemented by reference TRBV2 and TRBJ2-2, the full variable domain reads EPEVTQTPSHQVTQMGQEVILRCVPISNHLYFYWYRQILGQKVEFLVSFYNNEISEKSEIFDDQFSVERPDGSNFTLKIRSTKLEDSAMYFCASSDPVTGELFFGEGSRLTVL.